This T cell receptor beta chain was found in a study of metastatic and nonmetastatic thyroid tumors. Study overall: Patients with malignant and benign thyroid disease provided blood and tumor or nodule tissue, whose repertoires were compared. Study-level findings and limits: A significant increase in TCR beta diversity was reportedly seen in malignant thyroid tumors relative to benign nodules, in blood and tumor.

This clone was detected many times. Its specificity is not known. Other DNA sequences within the sample encode an identical CDR3. Nobody among the patients had been given any treatment before thyroid surgery. In the authors' methods: CDR3 was compared across clinicopathological groups, and the resulting differences were used to build a distant-metastasis classifier for papillary thyroid cancer. TCRdb re-processed the PCR reads through MiXCR. None of the V and J calls come from the authors' own analysis; TCRdb made them. Here the sample spans some 64,000 clones, about 3.8% being singletons. The receptor comes from a female donor with papillary thyroid cancer or a benign thyroid nodule (not recorded which). Some clones in this sample may be carry-over from other donors' samples. The sequencing input was blood.

The CDR3: CASSQDRGNQPQHF. The CDR3 DNA reads TGTGCCAGCAGCCAAGACAGGGGGAATCAGCCCCAGCATTTT. The chain combines TRBV3-1 with TRBJ1-5; 7 bases map to TRBD1. The germline V gene encodes CDR1 LGHDT and CDR2 YNNKEL (reference sequence). V lost 0 bases, J lost 4 bases, and 0 bases stayed unmatched. The CDR3 has 14 amino acids.